This T cell receptor beta chain was captured by sequencing in a study of OX40 agonist ivuxolimab in advanced cancers. Background for the entire study: Ivuxolimab was an agonistic, fully human IgG2 monoclonal antibody directed against OX40 (CD134), a costimulatory receptor. Partial responses occurred in three dose-escalation patients: two with cutaneous melanoma and one with hepatocellular carcinoma. Peripheral TCRbeta sequencing aimed to test whether ivuxolimab altered TCR sequence diversity and caused clonal T-cell expansion. Patients were allowed to have had prior anti-PD-1, anti-PD-L1 or anti-CTLA-4 therapy, and 40% to 45% of the dose-escalation patients had previously received checkpoint inhibitors. The dose-escalation cohort was about 86% male with a mean age of roughly 62 years, ranging from roughly 20 to 85. The paper reports the monotherapy dose-escalation portion (N of about 56 patients) of the phase I ivuxolimab trial. Of the roughly 50 dose-escalation patients, hepatocellular carcinoma was present in around 19, melanoma in roughly 15, renal cell carcinoma in 9 and head and neck cancer in 9. Intravenous ivuxolimab was administered to patients every 2 weeks at six dose levels: 0.01, 0.1, 0.3, 1.5, 3 and 10 mg/kg. Results the study describes overall, beyond this receptor: After ivuxolimab, CD8+ T cells had more expanded clones than CD4+ T cells on average. The antigen specificity of the clonally expanded peripheral T cells was not determined. At doses from 0.1 to 3.0 mg/kg, clonal expansion was seen in both CD4+ and CD8+ blood T cells between baseline and week 6. In partial responders in the 0.1-3.0 mg/kg groups, normalized peripheral clonal expansion was found to be among the lowest, especially among CD8+ T cells. Low levels of normalized T-cell clonal expansion were also seen in some patients who did not respond.

Genomic DNA was extracted from sorted cells for sequencing of the TCRbeta CDR3 region. The immunoSEQ Assay was used to sequence the TCRbeta CDR3 regions. Held by TCRdb, this immuneACCESS table contains in-frame sequences only and omits some clones. Under half of the omission traces to an unresolved V gene where checked; the cause of the rest is unknown. Present in this sample are some 95,000 clones, approximately 86% of which were seen just once. The leading ten clones occupy roughly 0.8% of the sample. Points on this clone: It lacks a known antigen. No base quality information exists; no much larger clone differs at one position.

The trial excluded patients who had a history of autoimmune disease or were on systemic immunosuppression. Peripheral blood for TCR sequencing was collected from all dose cohorts at baseline, on cycle 4 day 1, and on cycle 7 day 1. The samples were taken from a phase I, first-in-human, multicenter, open-label dose-escalation trial of ivuxolimab. The trial enrolled adults with locally advanced or metastatic head and neck squamous cell, hepatocellular, melanoma or renal cell carcinoma. Before TCR sequencing, CD4+ and CD8+ T cells were separately sorted from peripheral blood. The CDR3 runs 15 amino acids, cysteine and phenylalanine included. The CDR3 DNA has 45 bases and is translated from base 1. CDR1 and CDR2 (SQVTM, ANQGSEA) derive from the germline V gene. From V the trimming removes 3 bases and from J it removes 1 base, while the gene matches leave 3 bases of the junction unaccounted for.

The sequence came from an adult with an advanced solid tumor such as melanoma, head and neck, liver or kidney cancer. This chain joins TRBV29-1 to TRBJ2-3, with 11 bases in between that match TRBD2. This material consisted of CD4+ or CD8+ T cells sorted from blood, taken in a trial of the OX40 agonist ivuxolimab. This receptor has the CDR3 CSVEPTSGGTDTQYF. The nucleotide sequence is given as TGCAGCGTTGAGCCGACTAGCGGGGGCACAGATACGCAGTATTTT.